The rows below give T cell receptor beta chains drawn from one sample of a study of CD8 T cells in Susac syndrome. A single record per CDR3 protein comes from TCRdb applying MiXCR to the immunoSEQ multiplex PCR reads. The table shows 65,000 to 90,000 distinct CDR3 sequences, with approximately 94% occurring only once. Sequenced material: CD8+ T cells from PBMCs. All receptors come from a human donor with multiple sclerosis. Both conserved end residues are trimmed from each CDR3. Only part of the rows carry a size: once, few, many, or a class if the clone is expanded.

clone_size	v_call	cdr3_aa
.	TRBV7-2	ASSLSAGYRYEAF
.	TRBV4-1	ASSPPPGGSTDTQY
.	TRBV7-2	ASSDPGTGYYEQY
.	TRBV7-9	ASSPTVQETQY
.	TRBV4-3	ASSQEWLAGELF
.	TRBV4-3	ASSRWTGVGEQY
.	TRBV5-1	ASSPGTLNTEAF
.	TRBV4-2	ASSQGTSQETQY
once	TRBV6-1	ASRGGISGANVLT
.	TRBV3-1	ASSHPGTTLQYEQY
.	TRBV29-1	SALLRLGDSPYEQY
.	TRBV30	APGGNEQF
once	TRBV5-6	ASSSRTGFQPQH
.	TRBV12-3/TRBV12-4	ASTRDSPATAQH
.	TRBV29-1	SVGSETEAF
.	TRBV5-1	ASSSRTSGVDEQF
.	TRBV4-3	ASSPGGYEQY
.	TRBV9	ASTQGDWYSGANVLT
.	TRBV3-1	ASSHRQGGSYNEQF
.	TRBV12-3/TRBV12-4	ASSPRTGLNYGYT
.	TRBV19	ASSAGTVNEQY
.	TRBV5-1	ASSRGAPENTEAF
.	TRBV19	ASSILASGDSNEQF
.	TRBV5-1	ASSPFQTYEQY